One T cell receptor (beta chain) is described in this entry. What this receptor recognizes is not known. No per-base quality is available; no much larger clone lies one base away. TCRbeta CDR3 regions were amplified from genomic DNA by means of the immunoSEQ Assay, a bias-controlled multiplex PCR. In the paper's pipeline: Nucleated cell counts per sample were estimated from amplification of reference gene primers within the assay. To quantify the absolute abundance of each unique TCRbeta CDR3 rearrangement, sequence reads were collapsed and filtered. For each sample, productive Simpson clonality was calculated as the square root of Simpson's diversity index across productive rearrangements. Entries here come from immuneACCESS through TCRdb and include only in-frame sequences with V and J called. Some clones fail to appear in such tables; in the studies checked, an unresolved V gene covers under half of the shortfall, and the cause of the remainder is unknown. The V and J calls and clone size were taken over from that table, and D and trimming were inferred from the DNA. The sample profile shows about 310,000 clones; about 90% of them were found once. More than 9% of the sample comes from the top ten.

The data were taken from a study of blood T cell repertoires in COVID-19 (dated by TCRdb to about 2020). Looking at the study overall: Samples covering the acute and convalescent phases of COVID-19 were provided by collaborators in the United States, Italy and Spain. The prospective study material was composed of cDNA or gDNA derived from T cells, B-cell-depleted T cells, or PBMCs. The samples were drawn from two sources: the first 160 participants of the ongoing ImmuneRACE study, and fewer than 1,500 subjects contributed by 6 global collaborators. The sample metadata nearly always contained a de-identified subject ID, COVID-19 status, age in years and sex. The repertoires were released in a freely available public database intended as a resource for research on the immune response to SARS-CoV-2. Where available, HLA class I and class II types were obtained from metadata supplied by the sample provider rather than from assay-based typing. Subjects who had been exposed to COVID-19, were actively infected with it, or had recovered from it provided the deeply sampled blood TCRbeta repertoires that made up the dataset.

In the prospective study, participants were 18 to 89 years old, resided in 20 to 30 geographic areas of the United States, and were enrolled through a virtual design. Cohort assignment in the prospective study relied on participant-reported clinical history from a screening survey and a study questionnaire. Recovered participants in ImmuneRACE Cohort 3 were defined as having two consecutive negative NP/OP PCR tests, clearance from a healthcare professional, or resolution of symptoms. Each participant in the prospective study had whole blood, serum and a nasopharyngeal or oropharyngeal swab collected by mobile phlebotomists. Prospective study participants could optionally give additional blood draws and questionnaires over a roughly two-month period. Blood samples from the prospective study were shipped frozen or at room temperature prior to DNA extraction. From the germline V gene, CDR1 is SNHLY and CDR2 is FYNNEI. V gives up 2 bases and J gives up 4 bases, and the segment between their germline ends measures 11 bases. The CDR3 has 14 amino acids, counting the end cysteine and phenylalanine. CDR3 DNA is the only sequence kept; it has 42 bases, read in frame from the first base.

The full study reports these points: How much clinical and demographic metadata was included differed by source and by participant, and the metadata was provided uncurated.

The sequence is built from TRBV2 and TRBJ1-2; tentative D gene TRBD1, with 5 bases matching. This clonotype originated in a woman under 40 who had recovered from COVID-19. Material for sequencing was PBMCs or T cells enriched from blood (not recorded which). The DNA sequence is given as TGTGCCAGCAGTGAACGGGGGTTGGGCTATGGCTACACCTTC. This encodes CASSERGLGYGYTF.